This TCR beta chain was identified during a study of cytomegalovirus exposure and HLA in healthy donors. Study results and caveats: Versus the roughly 670-donor mean, an Asian-associated ancestry cluster reportedly showed fewer N-insertions in a later analysis.

Worth noting for this clone: What it binds is not known.

The PCR made use of 60 Vbeta and 13 Jbeta primers. Method: immunoSEQ multiplex PCR; TCRdb's copy keeps in-frame clones and lacks some. The repertoire has under 100,000 clones, 78% of them found once; the top ten carry under 7%. The CDR3 has 13 residues. After removal of 6 bases from V and 5 bases from J, the junction contained 2 bases not matched to a gene. Germline V lookup: CDR1 WNHNN, CDR2 SYGVQD (reference sequence). The TCR was taken from a man aged 18 to 29 in good health and CMV-seropositive. Sequenced sample: PBMCs. The V gene is TRBV10-1, the J gene TRBJ2-7; 12 nucleotides align to TRBD2. The CDR3 here is CASSPSGRDEQYF. As DNA, the CDR3 is TGCGCCAGCAGCCCTAGCGGGAGGGACGAGCAGTACTTC.